The 15 T cell receptor beta chains reported below all come from one sample, sequenced in a study of shared clonotypes between healthy human individuals. Profiling relied on immunoSEQ multiplex PCR, and the TCRdb table lists in-frame clones only, not all of them. The sample carries millions of clones, around 93% recorded once. CD45RO-negative CD8 cells positively selected for CCR7 made up the naive population, which excluded terminally differentiated effector memory CD45RA+ cells. The sequencing input was naive CD8+ T cells from PBMCs. These receptors all stem from a man aged 18 to 29 in good health. Some clones in this sample may be carry-over from other donors' samples.

The chain recombines TRBV2 with TRBJ2-2; D is undetermined. CDR1 and CDR2 (germline): SNHLY, FYNNEI. This CDR3 contains 14 residues. The V end was cut by 2 bases, the J end by 4 bases, with 8 bases between. The DNA of the CDR3 is TGTGCCAGCAGTGAATTTGGATTCACCGGGGAGCTGTTTTTT. Amino acids: CASSEFGFTGELFF.

This clone has a handful of counts. This chain joins TRBV6-6 and TRBJ1-5; D remains ambiguous. The V gene lost 0 bases and the J gene lost 0 bases, with 9 bases spanning the gap. Germline CDR1 is MNHNY and CDR2 is SVGAGI (reference sequence). The CDR3 spans 16 residues. CDR3 residues: CASSYSTRYSNQPQHF. In DNA, the CDR3 is TGTGCCAGCAGTTACTCCACCCGCTATAGCAATCAGCCCCAGCATTTT.

The chain employs TRBV7-9 and TRBJ2-1; possibly TRBD1 for D (5 bases). This CDR3 is 15 amino acids long. Trimming removed 7 bases from V and 7 bases from J, with 20 bases in between. Germline V lookup: CDR1 SEHNR, CDR2 FQNEAQ (reference sequence). The DNA of the CDR3 is TGTGCCAGCAACCCTCCCTTTGGGGCGAGGAATGAGCAGTTCTTC. Amino acids: CASNPPFGARNEQFF.

This chain joins TRBV29-1 and TRBJ1-1; TRBD1 might be the D (5 bases). Trimming left V 0 bases short and J 4 bases short, with 12 bases between. From germline, CDR1 is SQVTM and CDR2 ANQGSEA. The CDR3 has 14 residues. The CDR3 region has the DNA TGCAGCGTTGAAGAGGGGGTCAGGTTCACTGAAGCTTTCTTT. Translated: CSVEEGVRFTEAFF. The variable domain in full, with the rest retrieved from reference TRBV29-1 and TRBJ1-1, is SAVISQKPSRDICQRGTSLTIQCQVDSQVTMMFWYRQQPGQSLTLIATANQGSEATYESGFVIDKFPISRPNLTFSTLTVSNMSPEDSSIYLCSVEEGVRFTEAFFGQGTRLTVV.

The V and J genes are TRBV5-6 and TRBJ2-1; D remains unclear. The length of the CDR3 is 14 residues. Trimming removed 4 bases from V and 0 bases from J, with 8 bases in between. Germline CDR1 reads SGHDT; CDR2 reads YYEEEE. Here the CDR3 reads CASSAQSSYNEQFF. In DNA form, the CDR3 reads TGTGCCAGCAGCGCCCAGAGCTCCTACAATGAGCAGTTCTTC.

The V and J genes are TRBV29-1 and TRBJ2-2; no clear D gene. The V end lost 8 bases, the J end lost 0 bases, and 10 bases lay between the germline ends. Germline values: CDR1 SQVTM, CDR2 ANQGSEA. CDR3 length: 13 amino acids. The CDR3 is CSHDTPNTGELFF. Here the CDR3 DNA reads TGCAGCCATGACACACCGAACACCGGGGAGCTGTTTTTT.

The V call is TRBV6-1, the J call TRBJ1-1; D gene unclear. The CDR3 is 13 residues long. Trimming left V 3 bases short and J 2 bases short, with 7 bases between. Germline V CDR1 and CDR2: MNHNS, SASEGT. The CDR3 region has the DNA TGTGCCAGCAGTGATTTCCGAAACACTGAAGCTTTCTTT. Translation gives CASSDFRNTEAFF.

Only one count was recorded for this clone. The J gene is TRBJ1-2, the V gene TRBV5-1, with D unresolved. From germline, CDR1 is SGHRS and CDR2 YFSETQ. With 5 bases removed from V and 6 bases from J, the gap between germline ends came to 11 bases. The CDR3 covers 12 residues. The CDR3 DNA follows: TGCGCCAGCAGTGCCCGGGGAGATGGCTACACCTTC. It specifies CASSARGDGYTF.

V is TRBV9 and J is TRBJ2-1, with D unresolved. V was pared by 0 bases and J by 8 bases, with 18 bases between. CDR1 is SGDLS, CDR2 YYNGEE, per germline. The CDR3 contains 16 residues. The CDR3 region is CASSVAFGAASDEQFF. In DNA form, the CDR3 reads TGTGCCAGCAGCGTAGCTTTTGGAGCAGCGAGCGATGAGCAGTTCTTC.

The chain joins TRBV5-6 to TRBJ2-5, with D uncertain. Trimming shortened V by 1 base and J by 4 bases, and 11 bases separated the two germline ends. The CDR3 is 14 residues long. The V gene's germline CDR1 is SGHDT and CDR2 YYEEEE. The CDR3 loop reads CASSLTWVRETQYF. As DNA, the CDR3 is TGTGCCAGCAGCTTGACGTGGGTCCGAGAGACCCAGTACTTC.

The chain joins TRBV19 to TRBJ2-2; a possible D gene is TRBD1 (6 bases). Germline lookup yields CDR1 LNHDA and CDR2 SQIVND (reference sequence). Trimming removed 3 bases at V and 8 bases at J, with 16 bases between. The CDR3 length is 15 residues. The DNA for the CDR3 is TGTGCCAGTAGTATGGATCAGGGGTTTTTGGGGGAGCTGTTTTTT. This sequence encodes CASSMDQGFLGELFF.

This chain uses TRBV5-1 with TRBJ2-1; TRBD2 matches 10 bases. Germline V gene sequence: CDR1 SGHRS, CDR2 YFSETQ. The trim removed 4 bases at V and 5 bases at J, leaving 9 bases unmatched. This CDR3 is built from 16 residues. CDR3 sequence reads: CASSPLLAGPDNEQFF. The DNA for the CDR3 is TGCGCCAGCAGCCCATTACTAGCGGGGCCTGACAATGAGCAGTTCTTC.

This chain links TRBV11-2 with TRBJ2-3, with TRBD2 matching over 7 bases. The CDR3 spans 18 residues. Germline trimming cut 8 bases from V and 3 bases from J; bases unmatched to any gene: 20. Germline lookup yields CDR1 SGHAT and CDR2 FQNNGV. CDR3 region: CASSVPPTGTTITDTQYF. CDR3 coding DNA: TGTGCCAGCTCGGTCCCCCCAACCGGGACTACAATTACAGATACGCAGTATTTT.

The chain is built from TRBV5-1 and TRBJ1-1; TRBD1 might be the D (5 bases). V lost 6 bases and J 8 bases, leaving 14 bases between the germline ends. The CDR3 spans 12 residues. The V gene's germline CDR1 is SGHRS and CDR2 YFSETQ. The CDR3 reads CASNFGAGEAFF. CDR3 in DNA: TGCGCCAGCAACTTCGGGGCGGGGGAAGCTTTCTTT.

The chain has TRBV7-2 and TRBJ1-5, with D possibly TRBD1 on 5 matching bases. The CDR3 extends over 16 amino acids. Germline V gives CDR1 SGHTA, CDR2 FQGNSA. V lost 5 bases, J lost 6 bases, and 20 bases lay in between. The CDR3: CASSIFGGGGRQPQHF. DNA for the CDR3: TGTGCCAGCAGCATATTTGGGGGGGGAGGGCGTCAGCCCCAGCATTTT.